The TCR beta chain described here comes from a study of shared clonotypes between healthy human individuals. This clone was counted a few times. Its antigen remains unknown. Using immunoSEQ multiplex PCR, the repertoire was profiled, and TCRdb retains in-frame clones only, with some absent. This table has 2 million to 2.5 million clones, nearly 97% appearing once. Each donor was a Caucasian adult residing in Nashville, Tennessee. The germline V and J ends were trimmed by 1 base and 10 bases, with 5 bases remaining between them. CDR3 length: 11 residues. Germline V gives CDR1 MNHNS, CDR2 SASEGT. Study observations and caveats: Rarefaction exposed incomplete sorted-subset sequencing despite large depth.

The chain is built from TRBV6-1 and TRBJ1-5; no definite D call. Sequences were obtained from naive CD4+ T cells sorted from blood. Noted subset: CD45RA+ positively selected. The clonotype comes from a man between 18 and 29 years old in good health. The CDR3 loop is CASSEVLPQHF. In DNA form, the CDR3 reads TGTGCCAGCAGTGAAGTCTTACCCCAGCATTTT.